This T cell receptor (beta chain) is from a study of shared clonotypes between healthy human individuals. Ten immunoSEQ deep assay plates were used to sequence unsorted PBMC DNA. Sequencing used immunoSEQ multiplex PCR; TCRdb keeps in-frame clones, though not all of them. This table holds about 480,000 clones, 79% found once. Worth noting for this clone: The antigen is undetermined.

The study's findings and limits: The expectation was that sequencing depth would affect clonotype sharing among donors.

This CDR3 has 16 amino acids. Germline V CDR1 and CDR2: LNHNV, YYDKDF (reference sequence). V was pared by 2 bases and J by 0 bases, with 11 bases between. Study donors comprised healthy, HIV-negative adults devoid of recent acute infection or vaccination. The chain has TRBV15 and TRBJ1-5; D not certain. Material: PBMCs. This receptor was taken from a woman aged 40 to 50 in good health. Some clones in this sample may be carry-over from other donors' samples. CDR3 region: CATSRPRMGSNQPQHF. The CDR3, as DNA: TGTGCCACCAGCAGACCCCGGATGGGTAGCAATCAGCCCCAGCATTTT.